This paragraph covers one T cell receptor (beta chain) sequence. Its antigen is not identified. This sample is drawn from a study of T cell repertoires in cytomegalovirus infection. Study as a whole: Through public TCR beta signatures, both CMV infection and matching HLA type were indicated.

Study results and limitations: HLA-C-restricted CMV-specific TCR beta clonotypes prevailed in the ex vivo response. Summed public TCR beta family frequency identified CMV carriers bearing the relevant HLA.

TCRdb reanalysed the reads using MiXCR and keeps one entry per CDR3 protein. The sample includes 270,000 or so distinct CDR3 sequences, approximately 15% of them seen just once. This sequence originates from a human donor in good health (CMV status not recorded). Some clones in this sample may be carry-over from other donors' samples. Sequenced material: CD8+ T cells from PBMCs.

CDR3 in amino acids: CASSATYSPGPQATDTQYF. The CDR3 bases are TGTGCCAGCAGCGCCACCTATTCCCCGGGGCCGCAGGCAACAGATACGCAGTATTTT. The chain links TRBV11-2 to TRBJ2-3; D tentatively fits TRBD1 or TRBD2 (5 bases each). CDR3 length: 19 amino acids. Germline V gene sequence: CDR1 SGHAT, CDR2 FQNNGV. V lost 5 bases, J lost 3 bases, and 27 bases lay in between.